This T cell receptor (beta chain) was documented in a study of Graves' ophthalmopathy and Graves' hyperthyroidism. Study summary: The study drew peripheral blood at initial diagnosis, before any treatment.

Germline CDR1 and CDR2: SGHDT and YYEEEE. V lost 3 bases, J lost 4 bases, and 9 bases stayed unmatched. There are 15 residues in the CDR3. Stable hyperthyroid donors showed no ophthalmopathy during 18 months follow-up. The PBMCs were taken from about 10 ml of fresh peripheral blood. This clonotype was counted at least ten times. Investigators amplified TCR beta CDR3 regions from RNA transcripts. Second-round multiplex PCR came after a first-round RT-PCR that employed HTBI primers. TCRdb reprocessed the multiplex PCR reads via MiXCR and lists one record per CDR3 protein. The repertoire holds hundreds of thousands of distinct CDR3 sequences, with approximately 21% as singletons.

This receptor was identified in a woman aged 18-35 years with stable Graves' hyperthyroidism. Some clones in this sample may be carry-over from other donors' samples. J is TRBJ1-1 and V is TRBV5-6; TRBD1 matches at 7 bases. The sample was peripheral blood. CDR3 DNA sequence: TGTGCCAGCAGCTCCTTAGACAGGGTCGGCACTGAAGCTTTCTTT. This translates into CASSSLDRVGTEAFF.